A selection of T cell receptor beta chains follows, all from one sample in a study of cytomegalovirus exposure and HLA in healthy donors. The protocol was immunoSEQ multiplex PCR, while the TCRdb copy is restricted to in-frame clones and leaves out a portion. In the table there are some 210,000 clones, over 70% of which are singletons. The specimen was PBMCs. These receptors were taken from a young man in good health and CMV-seronegative. Each CDR3 is given with its conserved first and last residue. A D gene is named only where the DNA matches it firmly. For some rows the clone size is stated as once, few or many, or as a class when expanded; others skip it.

v_gene	j_gene	d_gene	abundance	CDR3aa	CDR3nt
TRBV6-6	TRBJ1-5	-	-	CASRRSSSNQPQHF	TGTGCCAGCAGGCGGTCTTCCAGCAATCAGCCCCAGCATTTT
TRBV29-1	TRBJ2-1	TRBD1	-	CSVGGTGPYNEQFF	TGCAGCGTTGGTGGGACAGGGCCTTACAATGAGCAGTTCTTC
TRBV28	TRBJ1-2	TRBD1	-	CASRDWRDRGLYGYTF	TGTGCCAGCAGAGACTGGAGGGACAGGGGGCTCTATGGCTACACCTTC
TRBV6-5	TRBJ2-5	-	-	CASRGPGATQETQYF	TGTGCCAGCAGGGGGCCAGGGGCAACTCAAGAGACCCAGTACTTC
TRBV7-2	TRBJ2-2	-	few	CASSFRAGELFF	TGTGCCAGCAGCTTTCGTGCCGGGGAGCTGTTTTTT
TRBV7-7	TRBJ1-1	-	-	CASSLMAHTEAFF	TGTGCTAGCAGCTTAATGGCCCACACTGAAGCTTTCTTT
TRBV29-1	TRBJ1-2	-	-	CSAGQTNYGYTF	TGCAGCGCCGGACAGACTAACTATGGCTACACCTTC
TRBV9	TRBJ1-1	-	-	CASSVSGKRLNTEAFF	TGTGCCAGCAGCGTCTCCGGGAAGCGCCTGAACACTGAAGCTTTCTTT
TRBV27	TRBJ2-7	-	-	CASSHHRGLSYEQYF	TGTGCCAGCAGCCATCACAGGGGACTCTCCTACGAACAGTACTTC
TRBV2	TRBJ2-5	TRBD1	-	CASSGATGSQETQYF	TGTGCCAGCAGTGGCGCGACAGGGAGTCAAGAGACCCAGTACTTC
TRBV19	TRBJ2-5	TRBD2	-	CASSMRREGPIQTQYF	TGTGCCAGTAGTATGCGGCGGGAGGGCCCGATACAGACCCAGTACTTC
TRBV19	TRBJ2-1	TRBD2	-	CASSIVRGGEQFF	TGTGCCAGTAGTATAGTCCGGGGGGGTGAGCAGTTCTTC
TRBV18	TRBJ2-1	TRBD2	once	CASSPPSGGRYNEQFF	TGTGCCAGCTCACCACCTAGCGGGGGAAGATACAATGAGCAGTTCTTC
TRBV27	TRBJ1-2	-	-	CASSPYKQYGYTF	TGTGCCAGCAGCCCTTACAAACAATATGGCTACACCTTC
TRBV29-1	TRBJ2-1	TRBD2	-	CSVVTSGRYNEQFF	TGCAGCGTTGTTACTAGCGGGAGGTACAATGAGCAGTTCTTC
TRBV7-2	TRBJ1-1	-	-	CASSLDPVNTEAFF	TGTGCCAGCAGCTTAGATCCGGTGAACACTGAAGCTTTCTTT
TRBV5-1	TRBJ2-7	-	-	CASSDSSYEQYF	TGCGCCAGCAGCGATAGCTCCTACGAGCAGTACTTC
TRBV9	TRBJ2-2	-	-	CASSTHPGELFF	TGTGCCAGCAGCACACACCCCGGGGAGCTGTTTTTT
TRBV1	TRBJ1-5	-	-	CTSSQGSGISVGNQPQHF	TGCACCAGCAGCCAAGGATCGGGGATCTCGGTGGGCAATCAGCCCCAGCATTTT
TRBV7-9	TRBJ2-2	-	-	CASSFEGTGELFF	TGTGCCAGCAGCTTCGAGGGCACCGGGGAGCTGTTTTTT
TRBV7-2	TRBJ2-3	-	-	CASTPGDTQYF	TGTGCCAGCACCCCGGGTGATACGCAGTATTTT
TRBV5-1	TRBJ1-6	TRBD1	-	CASSLQGGSYNSPLHF	TGCGCCAGCAGTTTGCAGGGGGGTTCCTATAATTCACCCCTCCACTTT
TRBV28	TRBJ1-5	TRBD1	-	CASRYGQGRRQPQHF	TGTGCCAGCAGATACGGACAGGGAAGACGTCAGCCCCAGCATTTT
TRBV19	TRBJ1-4	-	once	CASSDRRGATNEKLFF	TGTGCCAGTAGCGACCGTCGGGGGGCAACTAATGAAAAACTGTTTTTT
TRBV6-6	TRBJ2-4	TRBD2	-	CASSYSELAGGQYF	TGTGCCAGCAGTTACTCCGAGCTAGCGGGAGGTCAGTACTTC
TRBV30	TRBJ1-5	-	-	CAWSGGRNQPQHF	TGTGCCTGGAGTGGAGGCAGAAATCAGCCCCAGCATTTT
TRBV5-1	TRBJ2-3	-	-	CASSLAGGGGADTQYF	TGCGCCAGCAGCTTGGCCGGGGGAGGAGGCGCAGATACGCAGTATTTT
TRBV11-3	TRBJ2-2	-	few	CASSLGGDGTTGELFF	TGTGCCAGCAGCTTAGGCGGGGACGGCACCACCGGGGAGCTGTTTTTT
TRBV6-5	TRBJ2-7	TRBD2	-	CASSNRRGAYEQYF	TGTGCCAGCAGTAACCGACGGGGGGCCTACGAGCAGTACTTC
TRBV27	TRBJ2-2	TRBD1	-	CASSSYQTGGPTTGELFF	TGTGCCAGCAGTTCTTACCAGACAGGGGGCCCAACCACCGGGGAGCTGTTTTTT
TRBV7-9	TRBJ1-4	-	-	CASSSGLLNEKLFF	TGTGCCAGCAGTTCGGGACTCCTTAATGAAAAACTGTTTTTT
TRBV2	TRBJ2-2	-	-	CASSGWGQNTGELFF	TGTGCCAGCAGTGGTTGGGGACAGAACACCGGGGAGCTGTTTTTT
TRBV5-5	TRBJ1-1	TRBD1	-	CASSRTGTGLTEAFF	TGTGCCAGCAGCCGCACCGGGACAGGGTTGACTGAAGCTTTCTTT
TRBV5-1	TRBJ2-6	TRBD1	-	CASSPRGDRGNSGANVLTF	TGCGCCAGCAGCCCGAGGGGGGACAGGGGCAACTCTGGGGCCAACGTCCTGACTTTC
TRBV2	TRBJ1-4	-	-	CASSTYRRHNEKLFF	TGTGCCAGCAGTACCTACAGGAGACATAATGAAAAACTGTTTTTT
TRBV9	TRBJ2-3	-	-	CASTGALSTDTQYF	TGTGCCAGCACTGGGGCCCTTAGCACAGATACGCAGTATTTT
TRBV5-4	TRBJ1-2	TRBD1	-	CASSLGGGTVNYGYTF	TGTGCCAGCAGCTTGGGGGGTGGGACAGTTAACTATGGCTACACCTTC
TRBV28	TRBJ2-3	TRBD2	-	CASSSLSGRAQYF	TGTGCCAGCAGTTCGCTTAGCGGGAGGGCGCAGTATTTT
TRBV28	TRBJ1-1	-	-	CASSLGGVDTEAFF	TGTGCCAGCAGTTTAGGGGGCGTGGACACTGAAGCTTTCTTT
TRBV19	TRBJ1-1	TRBD1	-	CASSIARDRAYLNTEAFF	TGTGCCAGTAGTATTGCTCGGGACAGGGCGTACTTGAACACTGAAGCTTTCTTT
TRBV7-7	TRBJ2-1	TRBD2	-	CASSPFLLADPYNEQFF	TGTGCTAGCAGCCCCTTTTTGCTAGCGGATCCCTACAATGAGCAGTTCTTC
TRBV6-6	TRBJ2-7	-	-	CASSLPGTGTYEQYF	TGTGCCAGCAGTCTCCCGGGTACAGGAACCTACGAGCAGTACTTC
TRBV4-1	TRBJ2-3	TRBD2	-	CASSQGGLSGVSTDTQYF	TGCGCCAGCAGCCAAGGGGGCCTCAGCGGGGTTAGCACAGATACGCAGTATTTT
TRBV6-5	TRBJ1-1	-	few	CASSYERAKEAFF	TGTGCCAGCAGTTACGAGAGGGCCAAGGAAGCTTTCTTT
TRBV6-1	TRBJ2-4	-	-	CASSEIASPGAKNSQYF	TGTGCCAGCAGTGAAATTGCCAGCCCAGGGGCCAAAAACAGTCAGTACTTC
TRBV27	TRBJ2-7	TRBD2	-	CASSSLGAGGRQYF	TGTGCCAGCTCCTCCCTAGGGGCGGGAGGGCGGCAGTACTTC
TRBV29-1	TRBJ2-3	-	-	CSVDPTGSWSTDTQYF	TGCAGCGTTGATCCAACGGGGTCATGGAGCACAGATACGCAGTATTTT
TRBV4-2	TRBJ2-1	-	-	CASSQERLSYNEQFF	TGTGCCAGCAGCCAAGAGCGGTTGTCCTACAATGAGCAGTTCTTC
TRBV6-4	TRBJ2-1	TRBD2	medium-sized	CASSDSGLAGGNEQFF	TGTGCCAGCAGTGACTCAGGACTAGCGGGGGGGAATGAGCAGTTCTTC